The clone carrying this T cell receptor beta chain was observed a few times. Its antigen is still unknown. These data belong to a study of cytomegalovirus exposure and HLA in healthy donors. Germline V gene sequence: CDR1 MGHDK, CDR2 SYGVNS. The ends were cut back, 3 bases at V and 6 bases at J, with 12 bases in the middle. The CDR3 runs to 15 residues. General study points: In a later analysis, parvovirus B19, influenza, CMV and Epstein-Barr virus appeared linked to several top co-occurrence clusters. Earlier results showed most TCR beta V segments being productive about 87% or about 30% of the time.

The PCR was carried out with 60 Vbeta primers and 13 Jbeta primers. Repertoires were generated with immunoSEQ multiplex PCR, while TCRdb's copy carries only in-frame clones and drops some. The sample has about 190,000 clones, 74% seen once. Likely unrecorded immune exposures existed in these nominally healthy donors. The receptor comes from a woman aged 25-40 years in good health and CMV-seropositive. This chain connects TRBV25-1 to TRBJ2-6; possible D gene TRBD1, 6 bases. The sequencing input was PBMCs. The CDR3 region is CASSELDREANVLTF. The CDR3 nucleotides are TGTGCCAGCAGTGAGCTGGACAGAGAGGCCAACGTCCTGACTTTC.